This record looks at one TCR beta chain sequence and its context. The antigen is undetermined. Trimming took 0 bases from V and 0 from J; bases not matched to a gene: 6. The CDR3 totals 18 residues. Germline assignment: CDR1 MNHEY and CDR2 SMNVEV (reference sequence). The data derive from a study of CD8+ T cells in alopecia areata. Study conclusions and caveats: Under tofacitinib, numerous expanded lesional clonotypes remained detectable in scalp and blood.

RNA was extracted and reverse transcribed into cDNA as the sequencing template. Some clones are missing from TCRdb's copy, which holds only in-frame ones; the method was immunoSEQ multiplex PCR. This table has about 87,000 clones, approximately 70% appearing once. The treatment was: oral pan-JAK inhibitor, 5-10 mg twice daily. The chain combines TRBV27 with TRBJ2-7; 12 bases agree with TRBD2. The sequenced sample was CD8+ T cells sorted from blood, obtained at approximately week 44, from a patient treated with tofacitinib. The TCR comes from a human donor with alopecia areata. CDR3 residues: CASSLSTSGGPSSYEQYF. The CDR3 nucleotides are TGTGCCAGCAGTTTATCGACTAGCGGGGGACCCAGCTCCTACGAGCAGTACTTC.